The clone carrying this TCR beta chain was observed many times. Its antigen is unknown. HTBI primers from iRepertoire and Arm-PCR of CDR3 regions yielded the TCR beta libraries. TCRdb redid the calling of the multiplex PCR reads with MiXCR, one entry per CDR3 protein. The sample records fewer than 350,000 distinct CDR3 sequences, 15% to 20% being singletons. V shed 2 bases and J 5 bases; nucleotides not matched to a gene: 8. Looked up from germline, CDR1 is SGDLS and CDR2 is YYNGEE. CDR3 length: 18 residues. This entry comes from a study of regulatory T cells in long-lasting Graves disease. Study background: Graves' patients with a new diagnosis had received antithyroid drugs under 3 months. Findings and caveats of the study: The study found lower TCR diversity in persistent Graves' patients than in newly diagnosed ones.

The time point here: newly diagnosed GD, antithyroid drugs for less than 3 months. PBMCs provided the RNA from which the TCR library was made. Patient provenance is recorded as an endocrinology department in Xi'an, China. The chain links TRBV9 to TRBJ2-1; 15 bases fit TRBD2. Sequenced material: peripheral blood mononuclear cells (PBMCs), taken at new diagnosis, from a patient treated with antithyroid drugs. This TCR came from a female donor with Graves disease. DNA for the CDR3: TGTGCCAGCAGCGTGGGACTAGCGGGAGGTCCCCAACACAATGAGCAGTTCTTC. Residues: CASSVGLAGGPQHNEQFF.